Below, 3 T cell receptor beta chains from the same sample are listed, as sequenced in a study of human T cells and chemical hapten exposure. It was from unfractionated whole blood that total RNA was extracted. In TCRdb, the 5' RACE reads were re-called with MiXCR into one record per CDR3 protein. The sample carries 110,000 or so distinct CDR3 sequences, approximately 20% recorded once. These receptors were collected from a human donor in good health.

This clonotype was recorded a few times. This sequence joins TRBV28 and TRBJ1-1; D not certain. The CDR3 sequence is 12 residues long. The germline CDR1 and CDR2 sequences are MDHEN and SYDVKM. V lost 6 bases and J lost 1, with 6 bases in between. CDR3: CASRSANTEAFF. CDR3 bases: TGTGCCAGCAGGTCGGCGAACACTGAAGCTTTCTTT. The entire variable domain, with the rest obtained from reference TRBV28 and TRBJ1-1, is as follows: DVKVTQSSRYLVKRTGEKVFLECVQDMDHENMFWYRQDPGLGLRLIYFSYDVKMKEKGDIPEGYSVSREKKERFSLILESASTNQTSMYLCASRSANTEAFFGQGTRLTVV.

The chain uses TRBV10-3 and TRBJ1-4; 7 bases are shared with TRBD1. V gave up 2 bases and J gave up 8 bases; unmatched junction bases: 2. This CDR3 contains 13 residues. CDR1 and CDR2 (germline): ENHRY, SYGVKD. In DNA, the CDR3 is TGTGCCATCAGTGAGCGGGACAGAGAAAAACTGTTTTTT. Its translation is CAISERDREKLFF.

The chain couples TRBV7-3 to TRBJ2-7; 10 bases are shared with TRBD1. Germline lookup yields CDR1 SGHTA and CDR2 FQGTGA. V was pared by 0 bases and J by 6 bases, with 8 bases of the junction left unmatched. The CDR3 loop spans 16 amino acids. The CDR3 spells CASSLTGDRGNSEQYF. In nucleotides, the CDR3 is TGTGCCAGCAGCTTAACGGGGGACAGGGGAAACTCCGAGCAGTACTTC.